This T cell receptor beta chain was recorded in a study of blood T cell repertoires in COVID-19. Study information: From the United States, Italy and Spain came samples of acute and convalescent COVID-19. Sample material is recorded as cDNA or gDNA derived from T cells, B-cell-depleted T cells, or PBMCs.

Germline lookup yields CDR1 MGHRA and CDR2 YSYEKL. The ends lost 2 bases at V and 6 bases at J; junction bases unmatched: 4. CDR3 size: 15 residues. Using immunoSEQ multiplex PCR, the repertoire was profiled, and TCRdb retains in-frame clones only, with some absent. The top ten hold roughly 15% of the sample, which has 160,000 or so clones, 85% to 90% seen once. Sequencing input: peripheral blood. This chain joins TRBV4-1 and TRBJ1-4; 9 nucleotides match TRBD1. This TCR was sampled from a woman in her forties with acute or convalescent COVID-19. The CDR3 nucleotides read TGCGCCAGCAGCCAAAGAGGGACAGGGTATGAAAAACTGTTTTTT. Its translation is CASSQRGTGYEKLFF.